This is a list of T cell receptor beta chains from one sample in a study of T cell responses to AZD1222 COVID-19 vaccine. The table came from immunoSEQ multiplex PCR; TCRdb's copy has only in-frame clones and leaves some out. The data contain under 95,000 clones, approximately 87% of them singletons. The material was peripheral blood, obtained 28 days after the second AZD1222 dose. Receptors originate from an adult who received the AZD1222 COVID-19 vaccine. CDR3s include the opening cysteine and the closing phenylalanine or tryptophan. The D gene is left open where the match is weak. Only some rows state a clone size, as once, few, many or a class for expanded clones.

cdr3_length,j_call,d_call,clone_size,v_call,cdr3_nt,cdr3_aa
12,TRBJ2-5,-,-,TRBV7-2,TGTGCCAGCAGCTTAGTAAAGGAGACCCAGTACTTC,CASSLVKETQYF
15,TRBJ1-5,TRBD1,-,TRBV5-6,TGTGCCAGCAGCCGGATAGGACAGGGGTCTCAGCCCCAGCATTTT,CASSRIGQGSQPQHF
15,TRBJ2-2,-,-,TRBV7-9,TGTGCCAGCAGCTTAGCGGCTGGCGTCACCGGGGAGCTGTTTTTT,CASSLAAGVTGELFF
14,TRBJ1-2,TRBD1,-,TRBV7-3,TGTGCCAGCAGCCAGGGACAGGGTCTCTATGGCTACACCTTC,CASSQGQGLYGYTF
16,TRBJ1-3,-,-,TRBV5-1,TGCGCCAGCAGCTTGCAGGGGCCCTCCTCTGGAAACACCATATATTTT,CASSLQGPSSGNTIYF
15,TRBJ1-6,TRBD1,few,TRBV9,TGTGCCAGCAGCGTAGGTACAGGGGGTGGTTCACCCCTCCACTTT,CASSVGTGGGSPLHF
15,TRBJ1-6,-,-,TRBV18,TGTGCCAGCTCAATCGGACAGTTCTATAATTCACCCCTCCACTTT,CASSIGQFYNSPLHF
15,TRBJ1-5,-,-,TRBV7-5,TGTGTCAGAAGCCAGCGGACAGGGGGCAATCAGCCCCAGCATTTT,CVRSQRTGGNQPQHF
14,TRBJ2-5,-,once,TRBV4-1,TGCGCCAGCAGCCAAGAGGGGGAACAAGAGACCCAGTACTTC,CASSQEGEQETQYF
16,TRBJ1-1,TRBD1,-,TRBV14,TGTGCCAGCAGCCAAGTTCAGGGACAGCCCCTCACTGAAGCTTTCTTT,CASSQVQGQPLTEAFF
16,TRBJ2-7,-,once,TRBV27,TGTGCCAGCAGTTTATCGGCAGGGTTCGGCAGTTACGAGCAGTACTTC,CASSLSAGFGSYEQYF
13,TRBJ2-7,-,-,TRBV24-1,TGTGCCACCAGTGATCCCCTGGGCTACGAGCAGTACTTC,CATSDPLGYEQYF
15,TRBJ2-3,-,-,TRBV2,TGTGCCAGCAGTCCCAGGAGGCCCGGGCTGGATACGCAGTATTTT,CASSPRRPGLDTQYF
16,TRBJ2-1,TRBD1,once,TRBV7-2,TGTGCCAGCAGCTCCCGGGACAGCAGCTCCTACAATGAGCAGTTCTTC,CASSSRDSSSYNEQFF
15,TRBJ1-1,TRBD1,-,TRBV5-4,TGTGCCAGCAGCCTCGGAGGGACAGCTGGCACTGAAGCTTTCTTT,CASSLGGTAGTEAFF
14,TRBJ2-2,-,-,TRBV19,TGTGCCAGTAGTGCAGGGTCGAACACCGGGGAGCTGTTTTTT,CASSAGSNTGELFF
18,TRBJ1-2,TRBD1,-,TRBV27,TGTGCCAGCAGTTTATACTCCGACAGGGGCCAAGCCAGCTATGGCTACACCTTC,CASSLYSDRGQASYGYTF
15,TRBJ1-5,-,-,TRBV27,TGTGCCTGCAGGGTGTCGGGGTATAGCAATCAGCCCCAGCATTTT,CACRVSGYSNQPQHF
15,TRBJ1-6,-,-,TRBV7-3,TGTGCCAGCAGCTTAAACGGGGCTGAAAATTCACCCCTCCACTTT,CASSLNGAENSPLHF
14,TRBJ1-2,-,-,TRBV5-1,TGCGCCAGCACGCCCCCGGGGATTGAGGATGGCTACACCTTC,CASTPPGIEDGYTF
15,TRBJ1-1,TRBD1,-,TRBV13,TGTGCCAGCAGCTCGGGACAGGGGGCGATCACTGAAGCTTTCTTT,CASSSGQGAITEAFF
15,TRBJ2-2,-,once,TRBV6-4,TGTGCCAGCAGTATCGGGACGGTCAACACCGGGGAGCTGTTTTTT,CASSIGTVNTGELFF
15,TRBJ2-1,TRBD1,-,TRBV5-1,TGCGCCAGCAGCCCGGACAGGGGTGTGTACAATGAGCAGTTCTTC,CASSPDRGVYNEQFF
13,TRBJ2-7,-,-,TRBV2,TGTGCCAGCAGTGAAGTGGGTCTGGACGAGCAGTACTTC,CASSEVGLDEQYF
15,TRBJ2-4,TRBD2,-,TRBV7-2,TGTGCCAGCAGCACGCCTAGCGGTCCTAAAAACATTCAGTACTTC,CASSTPSGPKNIQYF
13,TRBJ2-7,-,-,TRBV2,TGTGCCAGTAGGGAAGGGTCCGGCCACGAGCAGTACTTC,CASREGSGHEQYF
13,TRBJ2-1,-,-,TRBV7-3,TGTGCCAGCAGCGCCGGTTCTTACAATGAGCAGTTCTTC,CASSAGSYNEQFF
14,TRBJ2-3,-,-,TRBV10-3,TGTGCCATCGCCCCCGGGAGAACCACAGATACGCAGTATTTT,CAIAPGRTTDTQYF
11,TRBJ1-1,-,-,TRBV29-1,TGCAGCGTTCATGGGCTCCTTGAAGCTTTCTTT,CSVHGLLEAFF
15,TRBJ2-3,-,-,TRBV5-6,TGTGCCAGCAGCTTGACCAAGATCCCCACAGATACGCAGTATTTT,CASSLTKIPTDTQYF
15,TRBJ1-4,TRBD1,-,TRBV5-5,TGTGCCAGCAGCCCGGGACAGTCAACTAATGAAAAACTGTTTTTT,CASSPGQSTNEKLFF
16,TRBJ1-5,-,-,TRBV5-6,TGTGCCAGCAGCAACCGAGCTGCAGGGGGCAATCAGCCCCAGCATTTT,CASSNRAAGGNQPQHF
15,TRBJ2-1,-,-,TRBV14,TGTGCCAGCAGCAGCACAGCGGGCTCCTACAATGAGCAGTTCTTC,CASSSTAGSYNEQFF
14,TRBJ2-5,-,once,TRBV3-1/TRBV3-2,TGTGCCAGCAGGTCGACTAGTGGTAAAGAGACCCAGTACTTC,CASRSTSGKETQYF
14,TRBJ1-2,TRBD1,-,TRBV30,TGTGCCTCGTCAACCGGGACAGGGATCTATGGCTACACCTTC,CASSTGTGIYGYTF